The rows below give T cell receptor beta chains drawn from one sample of a study of shared clonotypes between healthy human individuals. Measured with immunoSEQ multiplex PCR; TCRdb has only the in-frame clones, and not every one. The sample carries 740,000 or so clones, about three quarters recorded once. Sequenced material: memory CD4+ T cells sorted from blood. These receptors all stem from a woman in her 30s in good health. The CDR3 runs from the conserved cysteine through the conserved F or W. D genes are given only for firm matches. Clone size is given for some rows only: seen once, a few or many times, or a class if the clone is expanded.

D	J	size	V	DNA	CDR3
.	TRBJ2-7	.	TRBV5-4	TGTGCCAGCAGCTTGTACGAGGGTGGCGGTTACGAGCAGTACTTC	CASSLYEGGGYEQYF
.	TRBJ2-3	.	TRBV19	TGTGCCAGTAGTATTGGAGGGGTCAATGGCGCAGATACGCAGTATTTT	CASSIGGVNGADTQYF
TRBD1	TRBJ2-7	.	TRBV5-1	TGCGCCAGCCAAGGGACAGTTTACGAGCAGTACTTC	CASQGTVYEQYF
TRBD1	TRBJ1-5	.	TRBV6-1	TGTGCCAGCAGTGAGCCGGGACAGGGATTTTGGAATCAGCCCCAGCATTTT	CASSEPGQGFWNQPQHF
TRBD2	TRBJ2-3	.	TRBV28	TGTGCCAGCAGTAGAACAGCGGGATCTTTTTCCACAGATACGCAGTATTTT	CASSRTAGSFSTDTQYF
TRBD2	TRBJ2-7	.	TRBV28	TGTGCCAGCAGGACCCTGACTAGCGGGACATTTAAAGAGCAGTACTTC	CASRTLTSGTFKEQYF
TRBD1	TRBJ1-4	.	TRBV18	TGTGCCAGCTCACCAAGGGACAGGGAAAAACTGTTTTTT	CASSPRDREKLFF
.	TRBJ1-2	few	TRBV25-1	TGTGCCAGCAGTAGCGCCCTTCGGCACTATGGCTACACCTTC	CASSSALRHYGYTF
.	TRBJ2-5	few	TRBV4-1	TGCGCCAGCAGCCAAGCGGGGGTGTACCAAGAGACCCAGTACTTC	CASSQAGVYQETQYF
TRBD2	TRBJ2-2	.	TRBV10-3	TGTGCCATCAGATCCGCTAGCGGGAACACCGGGGAGCTGTTTTTT	CAIRSASGNTGELFF
.	TRBJ1-1	.	TRBV29-1	TGCAGCGTCTCCCGGGGCGGACTGAACACTGAAGCTTTCTTT	CSVSRGGLNTEAFF
.	TRBJ2-3	.	TRBV15	TGTGCCACCAGCAGACCATCTAGGGAACCGGATACGCAGTATTTT	CATSRPSREPDTQYF
TRBD1	TRBJ2-1	.	TRBV28	TGTGCCAGCAACGACAGGGGGCAATACAATGAGCAGTTCTTC	CASNDRGQYNEQFF
TRBD1	TRBJ1-3	.	TRBV19	TGTGCCAGTAGACTACAGGGGAGCGGATCCGGAAACACCATATATTTT	CASRLQGSGSGNTIYF
.	TRBJ1-3	.	TRBV7-9	TGTGCCAGCAGCGTACAGAGCTCTGGAAACACCATATATTTT	CASSVQSSGNTIYF
.	TRBJ1-3	once	TRBV15	TGTGCCACCAGCCCCGAGAGCAGGGTTTCTGGAAACACCATATATTTT	CATSPESRVSGNTIYF
.	TRBJ2-5	.	TRBV27	TGTGCCCGGGGGAGGGGGCTAGAGACCCAGTACTTC	CARGRGLETQYF
.	TRBJ1-3	.	TRBV27	TGTGCCAGTAGAACAGGGAACTCTGGAAACACCATATATTTT	CASRTGNSGNTIYF
TRBD1	TRBJ1-2	.	TRBV6-1	TGTGCCAGCAGTGAAAGGGCAGGGGGCTATGGCTACACCTTC	CASSERAGGYGYTF
.	TRBJ1-4	.	TRBV11-2	TGTGCCAGCAGCTTGGGACGGAGGGGGGAAAAACTGTTTTTT	CASSLGRRGEKLFF
.	TRBJ2-6	.	TRBV10-3	TGTGCCATCAGCCGGGACTCCAGGGATTCCGGGGCCAACGTCCTGACTTTC	CAISRDSRDSGANVLTF
TRBD2	TRBJ2-1	.	TRBV5-1	TGCGCCAGCAGCGTGACTAGCGGGGCCTACAATGAGCAGTTCTTC	CASSVTSGAYNEQFF
TRBD2	TRBJ2-1	.	TRBV28	TGTGCCAGCAGTTTAGCAGCGGGAGGCCTTCGGGAGCAGTTCTTC	CASSLAAGGLREQFF
TRBD2	TRBJ2-1	.	TRBV27	TGTGCCAGCAGTTTATCGATTCGACTAGCGGGAGGGAACAATGAGCAGTTCTTC	CASSLSIRLAGGNNEQFF
.	TRBJ2-3	.	TRBV2	TGTGCCAGGACGACAGAACCACAGAATACGCAGTATTTT	CARTTEPQNTQYF
.	TRBJ2-2	.	TRBV10-1	TGCGCCAGCGGGACGGGGGACACCAGGGAGCTGTTTTTT	CASGTGDTRELFF
TRBD2	TRBJ2-1	.	TRBV6-6	TGTGCCACTACTAGAAGCGGGAGTGGGTCCCATGAGCAGTTCTTC	CATTRSGSGSHEQFF
.	TRBJ2-2	few	TRBV29-1	TGCAGCGTTGGCCGGACTACGAACACCGGGGAGCTGTTTTTT	CSVGRTTNTGELFF
TRBD1	TRBJ1-5	.	TRBV11-2	TGTGCCAGCAGCTTATACGGGGGGACAGCTAATCAGCCCCAGCATTTT	CASSLYGGTANQPQHF
TRBD1	TRBJ2-3	.	TRBV9	TGTGCCAGCAGCCGGGACAGGGGAGGCTCTGGCACAGATACGCAGTATTTT	CASSRDRGGSGTDTQYF
.	TRBJ2-1	once	TRBV7-2	TGTGCCAGCAGCATAGGGAGTATGACCTACAATGAGCAGTTCTTC	CASSIGSMTYNEQFF
.	TRBJ1-5	.	TRBV11-2	TGTGCCAGCAGCCAGGACAGACATCAGCCCCAGCATTTT	CASSQDRHQPQHF
.	TRBJ2-1	.	TRBV29-1	TGCAGCTATTCCGGGACGACTTCCTACAATGAGCAGTTCTTC	CSYSGTTSYNEQFF
TRBD2	TRBJ2-1	.	TRBV27	TGTGCCAGCAGTCCCTGGACTAGCAATGAGCAGTTCTTC	CASSPWTSNEQFF
.	TRBJ2-6	.	TRBV9	TGTGCCAGCAGCGTGTTCACCGGGACAAGATTCTCTGGGGCCAACGTCCTGACTTTC	CASSVFTGTRFSGANVLTF
.	TRBJ1-5	few	TRBV27	TGTGCCAGCAGGATGGGAGCGGGTAACAATCAGCCCCAGCATTTT	CASRMGAGNNQPQHF
TRBD2	TRBJ2-7	.	TRBV19	TGTGCCAGTGGGGCTAGCGGGAGCTACGAGCAGTACTTC	CASGASGSYEQYF
TRBD1	TRBJ2-7	.	TRBV2	TGTGCCAGCAGGACAGGGGTTAACTACGAGCAGTACTTC	CASRTGVNYEQYF
TRBD2	TRBJ2-1	.	TRBV5-1	TGCGCCAGCAGCCAGGGACTAGCGGGGGACAATGAGCAGTTCTTC	CASSQGLAGDNEQFF
.	TRBJ2-5	.	TRBV5-1	TGCGCCAGCAGCTTTCCCGGGGAGGCAAGGACCCAGTACTTC	CASSFPGEARTQYF
.	TRBJ1-4	.	TRBV13	TGTGCCAGCAGCTTACAGGGCCGCAAGCCTGAAAAACTGTTTTTT	CASSLQGRKPEKLFF
.	TRBJ1-2	.	TRBV10-2	TGCGCCAGCAGTGGGCAGTTCTATGGCTACACCTTC	CASSGQFYGYTF
.	TRBJ1-2	.	TRBV6-1	TGTGCCAGCAGTGTTATTAAGGACGACTATGGCTACACCTTC	CASSVIKDDYGYTF
.	TRBJ2-3	few	TRBV11-2	TGTGCCAGCAGCCGCACAGATACGCAGTATTTT	CASSRTDTQYF